Reported below is one T cell receptor beta chain. Each TRB cDNA library was prepared by 5' RACE (with UMI labels). TCRdb reprocessed the 5' RACE reads and stores each CDR3 protein as one record, lacking DNA. The sample table sets out tens of thousands of distinct CDR3 sequences. The CDR3 consists of 12 residues. CDR1 is DFQATT, CDR2 SNEGSKA, per germline (reference sequence). CD45RO-CCR7+CD27+CD95- marked naive CD8+ T cells. This entry is derived from a study of CXCR3-negative and CXCR3-positive naive CD8 T cells. The receptor was isolated from a human donor in good health. Some clones in this sample may be carry-over from other donors' samples. Sequencing input: naive CXCR3- CD8+ T cells from blood. The sample's subset: CD45RO-CCR7+CD27+CD95- naive CD8+ T cells lacking CXCR3 (TNR3-). The chain recombines TRBV20-1 with TRBJ1-2. This CDR3 is CSARDDNYGYTF.